Shown below are 14 T cell receptor beta chains from a single sample sequenced in a study of T cell responses to AZD1222 COVID-19 vaccine. TCRdb keeps only in-frame clones here, not all; method: immunoSEQ multiplex PCR. The sample lists about 110,000 clones; approximately 90% were seen once. The sequencing here drew on peripheral blood, taken on day 0 of MenACWY control vaccination. These receptors were taken from an adult in good health.

CDR3 amino acids: CASSIDDRKLAGPQHF. The CDR3 nucleotides are TGTGCCAGTAGTATAGATGACAGGAAACTCGCTGGGCCCCAGCATTTT. V gene TRBV19 combines with J gene TRBJ1-5; maybe TRBD1 (6 bases). CDR3 length: 16 amino acids. Germline values: CDR1 LNHDA, CDR2 SQIVND (reference sequence). V was shortened by 0 bases and J by 9 bases, with 18 bases between the two germline ends.

The gene calls are TRBV11-2 and TRBJ1-6; D is unresolved. The CDR3 runs 14 residues. Germline V gene sequence: CDR1 SGHAT, CDR2 FQNNGV. Trimming took 5 bases from V and 7 from J, leaving 12 bases between them. The CDR3 nucleotides are TGTGCCAGCAGCCGCTGGGATTCGAATTCACCCCTCCACTTT. This sequence encodes CASSRWDSNSPLHF.

This chain connects TRBV6-5 to TRBJ2-7; D is tentatively TRBD1 or TRBD2 (6 bases each). The CDR3 is 14 amino acids. Germline V gene lookup returns CDR1 MNHEY and CDR2 SVGAGI. The V end was cut by 3 bases, the J end by 2 bases, with 11 bases between. The DNA of the CDR3 is TGTGCCAGCAGTTATGAAGGGGGGACCTACGAGCAGTACTTC. Its translation: CASSYEGGTYEQYF.

This chain connects TRBV4-2 to TRBJ2-3; D is undetermined. V was clipped by 0 bases and J by 2 bases, with 12 bases between them. The CDR3 contains 16 residues. Germline CDR1 reads LGHNA; CDR2 reads YNFKEQ. CDR3: CASSQESEANTDTQYF. The CDR3 nucleotides are TGTGCCAGCAGCCAAGAATCTGAGGCAAACACAGATACGCAGTATTTT.

The rearrangement links TRBV2 to TRBJ1-1, with 8 bases that match TRBD1. The V segment lost 4 bases and the J segment 0 bases; nucleotides outside the gene matches: 4. Germline V gene lookup returns CDR1 SNHLY and CDR2 FYNNEI. CDR3 length equals 15 residues. CDR3 bases: TGTGCCAGCAGTGGGACAGGGACGGTGAACACTGAAGCTTTCTTT. It codes for CASSGTGTVNTEAFF.

Points on this clone: The same CDR3 is also encoded by other DNA sequences in this sample. The chain employs TRBV27 and TRBJ1-5; possibly TRBD1 for D (6 bases). Germline values: CDR1 MNHEY, CDR2 SMNVEV (reference sequence). The length of the CDR3 is 13 residues. V lost 5 bases and J 4 bases, leaving 9 bases between the germline ends. CDR3 sequence (DNA): TGTGCCAGCAGTACAGGGCCTAATCAGCCCCAGCATTTT. Amino acids: CASSTGPNQPQHF.

This chain joins TRBV29-1 and TRBJ2-1; 8 nucleotides line up with TRBD2. There are 15 residues in the CDR3. The germline V gene has CDR1 SQVTM and CDR2 ANQGSEA. J lost 8 bases, V lost 6 bases, and 15 bases had no gene match. CDR3 protein: CSVANPGGVSDEQFF. In DNA form, the CDR3 reads TGCAGCGTCGCAAACCCGGGGGGGGTTAGCGATGAGCAGTTCTTC.

The chain carries TRBV24-1 and TRBJ2-3, with TRBD2 matching 8 bases. V was pared by 4 bases and J by 9 bases, with 11 bases of the junction left unmatched. The CDR3 sequence is 15 residues long. Germline assignment: CDR1 KGHDR and CDR2 SFDVKD. The CDR3 protein is CATSDGGGLRGTQYF. CDR3 in DNA: TGTGCCACCAGTGACGGGGGGGGCCTTCGGGGAACGCAGTATTTT.

This chain connects TRBV28 to TRBJ1-3; 10 nucleotides align to TRBD1. J lost 0 bases, V lost 4 bases, and 6 bases had no gene match. This CDR3 region has 17 residues. Germline V gene data show CDR1 as MDHEN and CDR2 as SYDVKM. In DNA, the CDR3 is TGTGCCAGCAGTTCTTTGACAGGGGGCCTCTCTGGAAACACCATATATTTT. It specifies CASSSLTGGLSGNTIYF.

V and J are TRBV9 and TRBJ2-3, with a possible D match to TRBD2 (6 bases). Germline loops: CDR1 SGDLS, CDR2 YYNGEE. This CDR3 region has 16 residues. The V end lost 0 bases, the J end lost 1 base, and 12 bases lay between the germline ends. The CDR3: CASSVAAGGGTDTQYF. The DNA of the CDR3 is TGTGCCAGCAGCGTAGCTGCGGGCGGGGGCACAGATACGCAGTATTTT. The full variable domain, in which reference TRBV9 and TRBJ2-3 provide the parts outside the CDR3, is DSGVTQTPKHLITATGQRVTLRCSPRSGDLSVYWYQQSLDQGLQFLIQYYNGEERAKGNILERFSAQQFPDLHSELNLSSLELGDSALYFCASSVAAGGGTDTQYFGPGTRLTVL.

The chain carries TRBV11-2 and TRBJ2-1; 14 bases agree with TRBD2. V shed 5 bases and J 6 bases; nucleotides not matched to a gene: 6. The CDR3 totals 16 residues. Germline V CDR1 and CDR2: SGHAT, FQNNGV. The CDR3 bases are TGTGCCAGCAGCGCGACCGGGACTAGCGGGGGCAATGAGCAGTTCTTC. Translated, it gives CASSATGTSGGNEQFF.

The chain employs TRBV2 and TRBJ2-7, with TRBD2 matching over 9 bases. CDR1 SNHLY and CDR2 FYNNEI come from the germline V gene. Unmatched junction bases numbered 13, after V lost 10 bases and J lost 6 bases. CDR3 length: 14 residues. The CDR3 coding sequence is TGTGCCATGGGGATAGCGGGGGAACTGCTCGAGCAGTACTTC. Translating it yields CAMGIAGELLEQYF.

The chain couples TRBV20-1 to TRBJ1-1; the D is unclear. V shed 3 bases and J shed 3 bases, with 14 bases lying between them. The germline V gene encodes CDR1 DFQATT and CDR2 SNEGSKA (reference sequence). The CDR3 has 14 amino acids. The CDR3 nucleotides are TGCAGTGCTAGTGTGCATCATTGGGACACTGAAGCTTTCTTT. It codes for CSASVHHWDTEAFF.

The rearrangement links TRBV25-1 to TRBJ2-2, with 9 bases identical to TRBD2. CDR1 and CDR2 (germline): MGHDK, SYGVNS. The CDR3 has 16 amino acids. V shed 0 bases and J 6 bases; nucleotides not matched to a gene: 5. The CDR3 DNA sequence: TGTGCCAGCAGTGAATATCGGCGGGGGGGCGCCGGGGAGCTGTTTTTT. It codes for CASSEYRRGGAGELFF.